This is a list of T cell receptor beta chains from one sample in a study of OX40 agonist ivuxolimab in advanced cancers. Clones were sequenced by immunoSEQ multiplex PCR, and TCRdb holds only the in-frame ones, with some missing. The data contain approximately 55,000 clones, approximately 84% of them singletons. The sample in question was CD4+ or CD8+ T cells sorted from blood, obtained in a trial of the OX40 agonist ivuxolimab. Every receptor here comes from an adult with an advanced solid tumor such as melanoma, head and neck, liver or kidney cancer. CDR3s include the opening cysteine and the closing phenylalanine or tryptophan. The D gene is left open where the match is weak. Size is stated for part of the rows, as once, few or many counts, or as a class when the clone is expanded.

TRBV6-1	TRBD1	TRBJ2-1	-	15	CASRARDRNYNEQFF	TGTGCCAGCAGAGCCCGGGACAGAAATTACAATGAGCAGTTCTTC
TRBV19	TRBD2	TRBJ2-5	-	13	CASAGGYQETQYF	TGTGCCAGTGCCGGGGGGTACCAAGAGACCCAGTACTTC
TRBV4-2	TRBD2	TRBJ2-3	few	17	CASSPTTSGRARGAQYF	TGTGCCAGCAGCCCAACGACTAGCGGGAGGGCCCGAGGTGCGCAGTATTTT
TRBV18	-	TRBJ1-5	-	15	CASSPHPSTNQPQHF	TGTGCCAGCTCACCTCATCCCAGCACTAATCAGCCCCAGCATTTT
TRBV6-6	-	TRBJ1-3	-	14	CASSYAGIGNTIYF	TGTGCCAGCAGTTACGCGGGGATCGGAAACACCATATATTTT
TRBV10-3	-	TRBJ2-1	-	15	CAISDWDQDDNEQFF	TGTGCCATCAGTGACTGGGACCAAGATGACAATGAGCAGTTCTTC
TRBV7-9	-	TRBJ2-1	-	14	CASGRSADYNEQFF	TGTGCCAGCGGGAGGAGCGCAGACTACAATGAGCAGTTCTTC
TRBV19	-	TRBJ1-1	-	14	CASRTGLLNTEAFF	TGTGCCAGTAGAACGGGACTGCTGAACACTGAAGCTTTCTTT
TRBV30	-	TRBJ1-1	-	13	CAWRTEVYTEAFF	TGTGCCTGGCGGACAGAGGTTTACACTGAAGCTTTCTTT
TRBV19	-	TRBJ2-3	-	16	CASRPGRTVGTDTQYF	TGTGCCAGTAGACCGGGACGCACAGTCGGCACAGATACGCAGTATTTT
TRBV19	TRBD2	TRBJ2-5	-	18	CASSGRKGLAGGEETQYF	TGTGCCAGTAGCGGCCGGAAGGGACTAGCGGGAGGGGAGGAGACCCAGTACTTC
TRBV5-4	-	TRBJ2-7	-	14	CASSSKAPPYEQYF	TGTGCCAGCAGCTCCAAAGCTCCGCCTTACGAGCAGTACTTC
TRBV6-6	TRBD2	TRBJ2-7	few	14	CASSTTGLNSEQYF	TGTGCCAGCAGCACCACGGGACTAAACAGCGAGCAGTACTTC
TRBV5-1	-	TRBJ1-1	-	14	CASSLEQTDTEAFF	TGCGCCAGCAGCCTGGAACAAACGGACACTGAAGCTTTCTTT
TRBV7-6	-	TRBJ2-3	-	11	CASSRGDTQYF	TGTGCCAGCAGCCGGGGGGATACGCAGTATTTT
TRBV11-3	TRBD1	TRBJ1-1	-	15	CASSLARTGGTEAFF	TGTGCCAGCAGCTTAGCGAGGACAGGGGGAACTGAAGCTTTCTTT
TRBV9	-	TRBJ2-7	-	15	CASSIDPGTTYEQYF	TGTGCCAGCAGCATAGATCCAGGGACAACCTACGAGCAGTACTTC
TRBV5-6	-	TRBJ1-2	-	12	CASSSTGVGYTF	TGTGCCAGCAGCTCAACCGGGGTTGGCTACACCTTC
TRBV28	TRBD2	TRBJ2-3	-	16	CASQDPGLAGADTQYF	TGTGCCAGCCAGGACCCGGGACTAGCGGGAGCAGATACGCAGTATTTT
TRBV18	-	TRBJ1-1	-	16	CASSSSGGRKNTEAFF	TGTGCCAGCTCATCATCCGGGGGGCGGAAGAACACTGAAGCTTTCTTT
TRBV2	TRBD2	TRBJ2-1	-	16	CASSEGGLAANNEQFF	TGTGCCAGCAGTGAAGGAGGGCTAGCGGCCAACAATGAGCAGTTCTTC
TRBV18	-	TRBJ2-5	-	13	CASSPSKEETQYF	TGTGCCAGCTCACCAAGTAAGGAAGAGACCCAGTACTTC
TRBV7-2	-	TRBJ1-2	-	15	CASSLVRWANYGYTF	TGTGCCAGCAGCTTAGTGAGGTGGGCTAACTATGGCTACACCTTC
TRBV19	TRBD2	TRBJ2-1	-	17	CASSIDPSSGTYNEQFF	TGTGCCAGTAGTATAGATCCTTCTAGCGGGACTTACAATGAGCAGTTCTTC
TRBV6-6	-	TRBJ2-7	-	12	CASSRGRYEQYF	TGTGCCAGCAGCCGGGGACGGTACGAGCAGTACTTC
TRBV6-5	TRBD1	TRBJ2-7	-	15	CASSSPGQGRYEQYF	TGTGCCAGCAGTAGCCCGGGACAGGGACGATACGAGCAGTACTTC
TRBV4-1	TRBD1	TRBJ1-4	-	13	CASRGAGGEKLFF	TGCGCCAGCAGGGGGGCAGGGGGGGAAAAACTGTTTTTT
TRBV15	-	TRBJ1-5	-	16	CATSRDARGGNQPQHF	TGTGCCACCAGCAGAGATGCGAGGGGTGGCAATCAGCCCCAGCATTTT
TRBV27	-	TRBJ2-7	-	14	CASSPQGLGYEQYF	TGTGCCAGCAGTCCACAGGGATTGGGCTACGAGCAGTACTTC
TRBV6-6	-	TRBJ1-3	-	13	CASSYSYGNTIYF	TGTGCCAGCAGTTACTCTTATGGAAACACCATATATTTT
TRBV19	-	TRBJ1-1	-	14	CASRGAGRYTEAFF	TGTGCCAGTAGAGGGGCGGGGAGGTACACTGAAGCTTTCTTT
TRBV15	-	TRBJ1-1	once	13	CATSTPVGTEAFF	TGTGCCACCAGCACCCCGGTTGGCACTGAAGCTTTCTTT
TRBV5-1	TRBD1	TRBJ1-5	-	14	CASSQGQGGQPQHF	TGCGCCAGCAGCCAAGGACAGGGTGGCCAGCCCCAGCATTTT
TRBV4-2	TRBD2	TRBJ2-7	-	14	CASSQDSGGNVQYF	TGTGCCAGCAGCCAAGATAGCGGGGGAAATGTGCAGTACTTC
TRBV28	-	TRBJ2-7	-	13	CASSLGNPFEQYF	TGTGCCAGCAGTTTGGGCAACCCTTTCGAGCAGTACTTC
TRBV6-1	-	TRBJ1-1	-	12	CASIAQNTEAFF	TGTGCCAGCATAGCACAGAACACTGAAGCTTTCTTT
TRBV6-4	-	TRBJ2-3	-	13	CASSLTSTDTQYF	TGTGCCAGCAGTCTGACTAGCACAGATACGCAGTATTTT
TRBV27	-	TRBJ2-7	few	15	CASNPTAPTGDEQYF	TGTGCCAGCAATCCTACCGCCCCGACAGGAGACGAGCAGTACTTC
TRBV9	-	TRBJ1-2	-	12	CASNRGVGGYTF	TGTGCCAGCAATAGGGGGGTTGGCGGCTACACCTTC
TRBV27	TRBD1	TRBJ1-1	-	14	CASSPLQGSTEAFF	TGTGCCAGCAGTCCCTTACAGGGGAGCACTGAAGCTTTCTTT
TRBV7-6	-	TRBJ2-7	-	12	CASRTPGGEQYF	TGTGCCAGCAGGACCCCGGGCGGCGAGCAGTACTTC
TRBV7-9	-	TRBJ1-3	-	14	CASSLRGSGNTIYF	TGTGCCAGCAGCTTAAGAGGCTCTGGAAACACCATATATTTT
TRBV23-1	-	TRBJ1-3	-	16	CASSQTSGNYGNTIYF	TGCGCCAGCAGTCAAACGTCAGGAAATTATGGAAACACCATATATTTT
TRBV7-9	TRBD2	TRBJ2-7	-	15	CASSPTSGRAREQYF	TGTGCCAGCAGCCCAACTAGCGGGAGGGCCCGGGAGCAGTACTTC
TRBV11-3	-	TRBJ2-2	once	13	CASSLEGAGELFF	TGTGCCAGCAGCTTAGAAGGTGCCGGGGAGCTGTTTTTT
TRBV27	TRBD1	TRBJ2-7	-	14	CASSGQGTPYEQYF	TGTGCCAGCAGTGGACAGGGGACCCCCTACGAGCAGTACTTC
TRBV11-2	TRBD2	TRBJ2-5	once	14	CASSPGLAGETQYF	TGTGCCAGCAGCCCCGGACTAGCGGGAGAGACCCAGTACTTC
TRBV10-3	TRBD2	TRBJ2-7	once	16	CAISGPQSGSAYEQYF	TGTGCCATCAGTGGTCCTCAGAGCGGGAGTGCCTACGAGCAGTACTTC